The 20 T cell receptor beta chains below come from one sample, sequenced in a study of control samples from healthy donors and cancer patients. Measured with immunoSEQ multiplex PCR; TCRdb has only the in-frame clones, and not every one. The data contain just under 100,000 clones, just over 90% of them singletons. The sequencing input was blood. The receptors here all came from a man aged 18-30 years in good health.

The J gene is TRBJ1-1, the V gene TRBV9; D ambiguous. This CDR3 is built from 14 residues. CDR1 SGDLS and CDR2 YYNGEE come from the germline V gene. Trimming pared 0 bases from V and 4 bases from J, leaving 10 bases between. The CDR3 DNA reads TGTGCCAGCAGCGTAGACGGTGAGGGCACTGAAGCTTTCTTT. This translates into CASSVDGEGTEAFF.

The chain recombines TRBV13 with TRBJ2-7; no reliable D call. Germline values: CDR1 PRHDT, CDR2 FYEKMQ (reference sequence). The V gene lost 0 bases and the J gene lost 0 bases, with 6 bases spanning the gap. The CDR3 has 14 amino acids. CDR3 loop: CASSLGLSSYEQYF. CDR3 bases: TGTGCCAGCAGCTTAGGACTGAGCTCCTACGAGCAGTACTTC.

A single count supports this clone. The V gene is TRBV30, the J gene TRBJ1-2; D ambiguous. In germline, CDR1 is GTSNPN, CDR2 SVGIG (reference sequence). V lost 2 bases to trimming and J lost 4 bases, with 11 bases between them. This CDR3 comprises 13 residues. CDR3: CAWSPSERYGYTF. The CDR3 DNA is TGTGCCTGGAGTCCGTCAGAACGCTATGGCTACACCTTC.

The CDR3 DNA sequence: TGTGCCAGCAGCCCGAGGCCCGGGACAGGGATGAATTCCGGGGAGCTGTTTTTT. Its protein is CASSPRPGTGMNSGELFF. The chain combines TRBV9 with TRBJ2-2, with 9 bases that match TRBD1. The junction had 16 bases not matched to a gene; V was cut back by 4 bases and J by 6 bases. This CDR3 has 18 residues. The germline CDR1 and CDR2 sequences are SGDLS and YYNGEE.

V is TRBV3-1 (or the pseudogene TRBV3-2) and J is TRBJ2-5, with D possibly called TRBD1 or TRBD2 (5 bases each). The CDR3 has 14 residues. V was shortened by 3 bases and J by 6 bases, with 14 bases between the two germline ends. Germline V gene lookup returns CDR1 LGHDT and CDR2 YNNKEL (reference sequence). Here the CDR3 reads CASSQYWDGQTQYF. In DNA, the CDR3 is TGTGCCAGCAGCCAGTACTGGGACGGGCAGACCCAGTACTTC.

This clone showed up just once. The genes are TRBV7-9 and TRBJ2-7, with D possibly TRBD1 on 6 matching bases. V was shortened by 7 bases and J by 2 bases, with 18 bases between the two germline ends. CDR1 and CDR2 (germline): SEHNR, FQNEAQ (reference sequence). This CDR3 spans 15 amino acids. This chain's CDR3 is CASTPNPGATYEQYF. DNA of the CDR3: TGTGCCAGCACTCCTAATCCAGGGGCTACCTACGAGCAGTACTTC.

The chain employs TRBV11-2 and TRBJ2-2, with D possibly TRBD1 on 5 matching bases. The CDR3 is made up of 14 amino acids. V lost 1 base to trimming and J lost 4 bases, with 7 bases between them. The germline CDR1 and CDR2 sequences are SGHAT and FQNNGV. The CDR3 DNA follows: TGTGCCAGCAGCTTAGCCAGGGTCACCGGGGAGCTGTTTTTT. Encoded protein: CASSLARVTGELFF.

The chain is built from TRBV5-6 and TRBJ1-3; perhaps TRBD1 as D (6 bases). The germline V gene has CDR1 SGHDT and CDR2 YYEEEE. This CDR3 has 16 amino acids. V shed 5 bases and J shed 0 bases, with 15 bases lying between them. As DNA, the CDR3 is TGTGCCAGCAGGATCGCAGGGGACTACTCTGGAAACACCATATATTTT. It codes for CASRIAGDYSGNTIYF.

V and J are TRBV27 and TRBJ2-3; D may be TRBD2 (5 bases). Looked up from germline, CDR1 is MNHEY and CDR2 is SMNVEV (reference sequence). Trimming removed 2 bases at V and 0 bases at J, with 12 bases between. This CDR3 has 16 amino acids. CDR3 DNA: TGTGCCAGCAGTTTAGTAGCGCGGACTAGCACAGATACGCAGTATTTT. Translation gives CASSLVARTSTDTQYF.

CDR3 sequence: CASSAPGPLNEKLFF. The CDR3 DNA reads TGTGCCAGCAGTGCCCCGGGGCCTCTTAATGAAAAACTGTTTTTT. V gene TRBV25-1 combines with J gene TRBJ1-4; TRBD1 might be the D (5 bases). Germline CDR1 MGHDK, CDR2 SYGVNS. CDR3 length: 15 amino acids. The ends were cut back, 4 bases at V and 4 bases at J, with 13 bases in the middle.

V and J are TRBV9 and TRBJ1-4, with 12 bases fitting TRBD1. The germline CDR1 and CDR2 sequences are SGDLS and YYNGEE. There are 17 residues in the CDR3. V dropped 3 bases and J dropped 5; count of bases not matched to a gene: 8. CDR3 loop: CASSGAGTGGGNEKLFF. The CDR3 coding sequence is TGTGCCAGCAGCGGAGCCGGGACAGGGGGCGGAAATGAAAAACTGTTTTTT.

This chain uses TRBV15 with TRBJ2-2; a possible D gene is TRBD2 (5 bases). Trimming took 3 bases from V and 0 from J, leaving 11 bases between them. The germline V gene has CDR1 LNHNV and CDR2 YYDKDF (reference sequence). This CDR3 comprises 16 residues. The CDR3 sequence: CATSSGGSSNTGELFF. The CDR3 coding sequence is TGTGCCACCAGCAGCGGAGGTAGTTCGAACACCGGGGAGCTGTTTTTT. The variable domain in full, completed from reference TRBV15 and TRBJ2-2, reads DAMVIQNPRYQVTQFGKPVTLSCSQTLNHNVMYWYQQKSSQAPKLLFHYYDKDFNNEADTPDNFQSRRPNTSFCFLDIRSPGLGDTAMYLCATSSGGSSNTGELFFGEGSRLTVL.

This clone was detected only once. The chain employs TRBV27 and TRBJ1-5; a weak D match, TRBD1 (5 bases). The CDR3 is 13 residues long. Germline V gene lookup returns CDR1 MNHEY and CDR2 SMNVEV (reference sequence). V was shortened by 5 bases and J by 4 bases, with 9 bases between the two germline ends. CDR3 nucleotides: TGTGCCAGCAGTCCTGGGGGGAATCAGCCCCAGCATTTT. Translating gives CASSPGGNQPQHF.

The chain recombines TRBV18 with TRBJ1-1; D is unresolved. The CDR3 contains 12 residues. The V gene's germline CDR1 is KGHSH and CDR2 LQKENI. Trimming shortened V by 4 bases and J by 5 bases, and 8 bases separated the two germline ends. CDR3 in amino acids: CASSQLQTEAFF. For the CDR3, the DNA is TGTGCCAGCTCACAACTGCAAACTGAAGCTTTCTTT.

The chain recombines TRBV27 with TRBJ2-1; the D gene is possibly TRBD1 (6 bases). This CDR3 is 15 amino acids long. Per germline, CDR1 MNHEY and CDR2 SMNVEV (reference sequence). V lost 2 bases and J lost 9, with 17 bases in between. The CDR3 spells CASSLRVAGASEQFF. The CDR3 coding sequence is TGTGCCAGCAGTTTACGGGTTGCAGGGGCTAGTGAGCAGTTCTTC.

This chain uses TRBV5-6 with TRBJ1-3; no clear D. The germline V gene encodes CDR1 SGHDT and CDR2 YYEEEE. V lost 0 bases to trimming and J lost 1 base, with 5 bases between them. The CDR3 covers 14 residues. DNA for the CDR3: TGTGCCAGCAGCTTGGGTGGATCTGGAAACACCATATATTTT. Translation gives CASSLGGSGNTIYF.

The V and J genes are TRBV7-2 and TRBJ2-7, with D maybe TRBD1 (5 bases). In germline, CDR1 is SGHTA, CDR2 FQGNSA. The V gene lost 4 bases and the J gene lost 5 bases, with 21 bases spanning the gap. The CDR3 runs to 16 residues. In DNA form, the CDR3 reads TGTGCCAGCAGCTCGGCCCAGGGTGATATCAGGAACGAGCAGTACTTC. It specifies CASSSAQGDIRNEQYF.

The CDR3 DNA is TGTGCCTGCAACCGGGACAGGGGCGTAGATTCACCCCTCCACTTT. The encoded protein is CACNRDRGVDSPLHF. The chain combines TRBV30 with TRBJ1-6; 10 positions agree with TRBD1. The CDR3 runs to 15 residues. Per germline, CDR1 GTSNPN and CDR2 SVGIG (reference sequence). V lost 6 bases and J lost 8; bases outside the gene matches: 10.

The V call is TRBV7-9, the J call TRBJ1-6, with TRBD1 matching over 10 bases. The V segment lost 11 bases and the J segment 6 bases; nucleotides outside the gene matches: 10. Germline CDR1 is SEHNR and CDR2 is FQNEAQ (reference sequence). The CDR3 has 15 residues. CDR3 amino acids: CAWNDRDRGNSPLHF. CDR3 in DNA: TGTGCCTGGAACGACCGGGACAGGGGTAATTCACCCCTCCACTTT.

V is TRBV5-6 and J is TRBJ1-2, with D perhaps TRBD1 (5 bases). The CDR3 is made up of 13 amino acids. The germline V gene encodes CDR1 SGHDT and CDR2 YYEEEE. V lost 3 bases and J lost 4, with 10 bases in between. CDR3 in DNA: TGTGCCAGCAGCTACAGGAGATCCTATGGCTACACCTTC. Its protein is CASSYRRSYGYTF.